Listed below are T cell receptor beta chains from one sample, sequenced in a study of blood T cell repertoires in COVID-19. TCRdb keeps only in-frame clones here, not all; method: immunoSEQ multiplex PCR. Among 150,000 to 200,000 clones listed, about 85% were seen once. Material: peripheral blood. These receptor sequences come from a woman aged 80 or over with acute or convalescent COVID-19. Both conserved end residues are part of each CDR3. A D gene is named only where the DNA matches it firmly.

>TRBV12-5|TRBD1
CASGFGAGGNTEAFF
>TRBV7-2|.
CASSSTRGGTYEQYF
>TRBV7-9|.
CASSQAQFYEQYF
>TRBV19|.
CASSITQPGTEAFF
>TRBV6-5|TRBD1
CASRRTGKNEKLFF
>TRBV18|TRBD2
CASSPRLAGGFEQYF
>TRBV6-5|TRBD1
CASRAGTGDFGIQYF
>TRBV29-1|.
CSAGEGENSPLHF
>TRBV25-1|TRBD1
CASRRGLEKLFF
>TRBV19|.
CASSMEGGPYEQYF
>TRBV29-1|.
CSVAQPNTEAFF
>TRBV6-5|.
CASRHTVGRTDTQYF
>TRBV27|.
CASSLFPGSAGNQPQHF
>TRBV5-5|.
CASSLDYSGVRGYTF
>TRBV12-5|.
CASGADIMNTEAFF
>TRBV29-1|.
CSVERGNEQFF
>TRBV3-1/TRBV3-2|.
CASSGAWGQETQYF
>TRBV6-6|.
CASTPGWGQSTGGYTF
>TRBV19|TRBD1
CASSMDRDQPQHF
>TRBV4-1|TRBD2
CASSQVGTSRQETQYF
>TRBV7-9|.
CASSPRVVQRMNTEAFF
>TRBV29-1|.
CSVAGAVGEQFF